The next 23 T cell receptor beta chains were all read from a single sample in a study of identical twins. Each CDR3 protein gets one entry after TCRdb re-called the 5' RACE reads with MiXCR. Counted here are some 1,700,000 distinct CDR3 sequences, about 31% occurring once; the ten biggest clones make up 0.25% to 0.3%. Sequenced sample: cord blood. These receptors all come from a newborn girl in good health.

The chain's CDR3 is CASRGTGGGHTEAFF. The CDR3 DNA follows: TGTGCCAGCAGAGGGACAGGTGGGGGCCACACTGAAGCTTTCTTT. The chain has TRBV12-3 or TRBV12-4 and TRBJ1-1; TRBD1 matches at 8 bases. The J segment lost 3 bases and the V segment lost 6 bases, leaving 9 bases of the junction unmatched. The CDR3 totals 15 residues.

This sequence joins TRBV29-1 and TRBJ2-1; 8 bases are a match to TRBD2. The CDR3 runs 14 residues. Per the germline V gene, CDR1 is SQVTM and CDR2 is ANQGSEA. Germline trimming cut 4 bases from V and 13 bases from J; bases unmatched to any gene: 15. Written as DNA, the CDR3 is TGCAGCGTTGTTCTGAGACTAGCGAGACAGACCCAGTTCTTC. This sequence encodes CSVVLRLARQTQFF.

The chain combines TRBV2 with TRBJ2-6; D ambiguous. Trimming left V 3 bases short and J 2 bases short, with 5 bases between. The CDR3 has 14 residues. Germline V lookup: CDR1 SNHLY, CDR2 FYNNEI. The chain's CDR3 is CASSDRTGANVLTF. The CDR3 bases are TGTGCCAGCAGTGACCGCACTGGGGCCAACGTCCTGACTTTC.

This clonotype appeared once. The chain joins TRBV6-1 to TRBJ2-1; the D gene is possibly TRBD1 (6 bases). The DNA end is a closer match to TRBJ2-7, so the J assignment may be wrong. This CDR3 spans 15 amino acids. Germline V gives CDR1 MNHNS, CDR2 SASEGT. In DNA form, the CDR3 reads TGTGCCAGCAGTGAAGCCGTAGGGGGATTCAACGAGCAGTACTTC. Translation: CASSEAVGGFNEQYF.

This clonotype was found a few times. The genes are TRBV27 and TRBJ2-7; TRBD2 might be the D (6 bases). Germline V CDR1 and CDR2: MNHEY, SMNVEV (reference sequence). There are 15 residues in the CDR3. With 2 bases removed from V and 3 bases from J, the gap between germline ends came to 14 bases. This CDR3 reads CASSLRTSSLYEQYF. CDR3 sequence (DNA): TGTGCCAGCAGTTTACGTACTAGCTCCCTCTACGAGCAGTACTTC.

The chain combines TRBV3-1 with TRBJ2-5; 7 nucleotides align to TRBD2. CDR1 LGHDT and CDR2 YNNKEL come from the germline V gene (reference sequence). There are 15 residues in the CDR3. With 4 bases clipped from V and 4 bases from J, the junction kept 9 bases outside the gene matches. The CDR3 DNA follows: TGTGCCAGCAGCCGGGCTAGCGGACCTCGAGAGACCCAGTACTTC. This translates into CASSRASGPRETQYF.

This chain joins TRBV2 and TRBJ2-3; TRBD2 agrees at 14 bases. The trim removed 6 bases at V and 3 bases at J, leaving 2 bases unmatched. CDR1 is SNHLY and CDR2 is FYNNEI in the germline V gene. This CDR3 region has 15 residues. Written as DNA, the CDR3 is TGTGCCAGCAGGAGGACTAGCGGGGGGACAGATACGCAGTATTTT. This encodes CASRRTSGGTDTQYF. Filled out from reference TRBV2 and TRBJ2-3, the complete variable domain reads EPEVTQTPSHQVTQMGQEVILRCVPISNHLYFYWYRQILGQKVEFLVSFYNNEISEKSEIFDDQFSVERPDGSNFTLKIRSTKLEDSAMYFCASRRTSGGTDTQYFGPGTRLTVL.

This clonotype was detected a few times. The chain couples TRBV5-6 to TRBJ2-7, with D possibly being TRBD2 (6 bases). V was shortened by 2 bases and J by 2 bases, with 17 bases between the two germline ends. Per the germline V gene, CDR1 is SGHDT and CDR2 is YYEEEE. CDR3 size: 16 residues. The CDR3 loop is CASSFFQRVLTYEQYF. CDR3 coding DNA: TGTGCCAGCAGCTTTTTCCAGCGGGTCTTGACCTACGAGCAGTACTTC.

The chain links TRBV6-6 to TRBJ1-2; 7 bases agree with TRBD1. V was clipped by 6 bases and J by 1 base; unmatched bases: 14. This CDR3 is 17 amino acids long. The germline gives CDR1 MNHNY, CDR2 SVGAGI (reference sequence). CDR3: CASRSLRQGELNYGYTF. In nucleotides, the CDR3 is TGTGCCAGCAGATCTCTACGACAGGGCGAACTTAACTATGGCTACACCTTC.

This clonotype was detected a few times. This sequence joins TRBV2 and TRBJ2-7; D is undetermined. V dropped 11 bases and J dropped 1 base, with 15 bases sitting between them. This CDR3 comprises 13 residues. Germline V gene lookup returns CDR1 SNHLY and CDR2 FYNNEI. The CDR3 loop is CAHVLLGSYEQYF. The CDR3 DNA reads as TGTGCCCACGTACTTCTTGGATCCTACGAGCAGTACTTC.

This clonotype was recorded a few times. The chain couples TRBV4-1 to TRBJ2-3; 7 bases are shared with TRBD2. The germline V gene encodes CDR1 MGHRA and CDR2 YSYEKL. V lost 4 bases, J lost 1 base, and 8 bases stayed unmatched. There are 16 residues in the CDR3. CDR3 region: CASSRRLAEGTDTQYF. In DNA, the CDR3 is TGCGCCAGCAGCCGCCGACTAGCCGAGGGCACAGATACGCAGTATTTT.

This rearrangement joins TRBV29-1 to TRBJ1-2; a possible D gene is TRBD1 (5 bases). The CDR3 length is 14 residues. V shed 0 bases and J shed 4 bases, with 12 bases lying between them. CDR1 is SQVTM, CDR2 ANQGSEA, per germline. CDR3: CSVEEGARGYGYTF. CDR3 bases: TGCAGCGTTGAAGAAGGGGCAAGGGGCTATGGCTACACCTTC.

The rearrangement links TRBV19 to TRBJ2-1; D unresolved. The V gene's germline CDR1 is LNHDA and CDR2 SQIVND (reference sequence). The CDR3 totals 17 residues. Trimming stripped 6 bases from V and 0 bases from J, with 18 bases between. CDR3 coding DNA: TGTGCCAGTAGCCCATCCACGTCCCGCACCTCCTACAATGAGCAGTTCTTC. Translating gives CASSPSTSRTSYNEQFF.

This clonotype was counted a single time. The chain links TRBV5-5 to TRBJ2-4; D ambiguous. The DNA end lines up better with TRBJ2-7; the J call may be wrong. CDR3 length equals 15 residues. CDR1 SGHKS and CDR2 YYEKEE come from the germline V gene (reference sequence). Here the CDR3 DNA reads TGTGCCAGCAGCTTGGGCCCTTCGTTTTCCTACGAGCAGTACTTC. The encoded protein is CASSLGPSFSYEQYF.

This clonotype has only one observation. The gene calls are TRBV7-2 and TRBJ2-3, with TRBD2 matching over 12 bases. The germline V gene encodes CDR1 SGHTA and CDR2 FQGNSA. The CDR3 extends over 16 amino acids. After removal of 1 base from V and 7 bases from J, the junction contained 6 bases not matched to a gene. CDR3 sequence reads: CASSLVVTSGSNTQYF. CDR3 DNA sequence: TGTGCCAGCAGCTTAGTTGTGACTAGCGGGAGCAATACGCAGTATTTT.

The V and J genes are TRBV4-1 and TRBJ2-1, with D possibly matching TRBD2 (6 bases). The CDR3 covers 16 residues. Trimming pared 2 bases from V and 5 bases from J, leaving 16 bases between. Germline assignment: CDR1 MGHRA and CDR2 YSYEKL. The CDR3 region has the DNA TGCGCCAGCAGCCAAACGCGACTAGTCATTAACAATGAGCAGTTCTTC. Its translation is CASSQTRLVINNEQFF.

In the case of this clonotype: An end of the junction differs from the germline gene, which may be a read error. The rearrangement uses TRBV7-9 and TRBJ2-7, with TRBD2 identical over 7 bases. The CDR3 is 14 residues long. CDR1 and CDR2 (germline): SEHNR, FQNEAQ (reference sequence). The CDR3 bases are TGTGCCAGCAGCTCGCGGGAGTCCCTCTACGAGCGGTACTTC. This gives the protein CASSSRESLYERYF.

The chain carries TRBV7-6 and TRBJ2-3; 8 bases agree with TRBD2. V shed 3 bases and J 2 bases; nucleotides not matched to a gene: 10. Germline loops: CDR1 SGHVS, CDR2 FNYEAQ. CDR3 length: 17 residues. CDR3 loop: CASSLGTRASYTDTQYF. In DNA form, the CDR3 reads TGTGCCAGCAGCTTGGGGACTAGGGCCTCATACACAGATACGCAGTATTTT.

The V gene is TRBV2, the J gene TRBJ1-2, with 8 bases that match TRBD1. V dropped 0 bases and J dropped 8; count of bases not matched to a gene: 8. Germline V lookup: CDR1 SNHLY, CDR2 FYNNEI. The CDR3 is made up of 15 amino acids. The CDR3 sequence is CASSEALRQGWGYTF. In nucleotides, the CDR3 is TGTGCCAGCAGTGAAGCGCTTCGACAGGGGTGGGGCTACACCTTC.

This chain connects TRBV6-1 to TRBJ2-1, with D perhaps matching TRBD1 or TRBD2 (6 bases each). The closer fit of TRBJ2-7 to the DNA end suggests the J call may be wrong. This CDR3 region has 13 residues. Germline V gives CDR1 MNHNS, CDR2 SASEGT. The CDR3 DNA follows: TGTGCCAGCAGTGAAGGGCGGGACAATGAGCAGTACTTC. Translating gives CASSEGRDNEQYF.

This clonotype was detected a few times. The CDR3 is CAISEYPNEQFF. Here the CDR3 DNA reads TGTGCCATCAGTGAGTACCCAAATGAGCAGTTCTTC. J is TRBJ2-1 and V is TRBV10-3; D call uncertain. V gave up 1 base and J gave up 7 bases, with 5 bases separating them. CDR1 and CDR2 from the germline V gene are ENHRY and SYGVKD. The CDR3 runs 12 residues.

CDR3 DNA: TGTGCCAGTAGTAGAATATGGGGCACTAGCGGGTACAATGAGCAGTTCTTC. This translates into CASSRIWGTSGYNEQFF. This chain uses TRBV19 with TRBJ2-1; 9 nucleotides agree with TRBD2. The length of the CDR3 is 17 residues. CDR1 LNHDA and CDR2 SQIVND come from the germline V gene (reference sequence). Unmatched junction bases numbered 11, after V lost 4 bases and J lost 4 bases.

CDR3 sequence reads: CATSDPADRGEKLFF. CDR3 sequence (DNA): TGTGCCACCAGTGATCCTGCGGACAGGGGCGAAAAACTGTTTTTT. The gene calls are TRBV24-1 and TRBJ1-4; the match to TRBD1 covers 9 bases. The CDR3 is 15 amino acids. Germline CDR1 and CDR2: KGHDR and SFDVKD. V lost 3 bases to trimming and J lost 8 bases; unmatched junction nucleotides: 6.